The 27 T cell receptor beta chains below all came from one sample that was sequenced in a study of T cells in tuberculosis. Repertoires were generated with immunoSEQ multiplex PCR, while TCRdb's copy carries only in-frame clones and drops some. Here the sample spans around 26,000 clones, roughly nine tenths being singletons. What was sequenced was PBMCs. All receptors derive from a donor aged 10 to 29 with latent tuberculosis or without tuberculosis infection. Some clones in this sample may be carry-over from other donors' samples.

V is TRBV9 and J is TRBJ1-5; no clear D. CDR3 size: 14 residues. Trimming pared 3 bases from V and 4 bases from J, leaving 11 bases between. Germline-derived CDR1 and CDR2 are SGDLS and YYNGEE. CDR3 nucleotides: TGTGCCAGCAGCGGCGGAATCGAAAATCAGCCCCAGCATTTT. Encoded protein: CASSGGIENQPQHF.

This clone occurred a few times. The chain employs TRBV11-2 and TRBJ2-7, with D possibly matching TRBD2 (6 bases). The CDR3 covers 14 residues. V was pared by 1 base and J by 2 bases, with 9 bases between. Germline CDR1 SGHAT, CDR2 FQNNGV. The chain's CDR3 is CASSLGGGTYEQYF. The CDR3 nucleotides read TGTGCCAGCAGCTTAGGTGGAGGGACCTACGAGCAGTACTTC.

V and J are TRBV5-1 and TRBJ2-2; tentatively, D is TRBD1 (5 bases). Germline CDR1 is SGHRS and CDR2 is YFSETQ. The CDR3 contains 15 residues. With 2 bases removed from V and 6 bases from J, the gap between germline ends came to 14 bases. The CDR3 here is CASSLVRASPGELFF. The CDR3 nucleotides are TGCGCCAGCAGCTTAGTCAGGGCGTCTCCCGGGGAGCTGTTTTTT. Filled out from reference TRBV5-1 and TRBJ2-2, the complete variable domain reads KAGVTQTPRYLIKTRGQQVTLSCSPISGHRSVSWYQQTPGQGLQFLFEYFSETQRNKGNFPGRFSGRQFSNSRSEMNVSTLELGDSALYLCASSLVRASPGELFFGEGSRLTVL.

The V and J genes are TRBV19 and TRBJ2-7; 8 bases are a match to TRBD1. After removal of 4 bases from V and 2 bases from J, the junction contained 4 bases not matched to a gene. The CDR3 has 14 residues. In germline, CDR1 is LNHDA, CDR2 SQIVND (reference sequence). The CDR3 here is CASSNGQGPYEQYF. CDR3 coding DNA: TGTGCCAGTAGTAACGGACAGGGCCCCTACGAGCAGTACTTC.

V gene TRBV9 combines with J gene TRBJ2-4, with TRBD1 identical over 9 bases. This CDR3 region has 17 residues. Looked up from germline, CDR1 is SGDLS and CDR2 is YYNGEE. V dropped 3 bases and J dropped 6; count of bases not matched to a gene: 13. The CDR3 DNA reads TGTGCCAGCAGCGAGATTCCGACAGGGGGGTTATTAAACATTCAGTACTTC. Its translation: CASSEIPTGGLLNIQYF.

J is TRBJ1-1 and V is TRBV7-2; possibly TRBD1 for D (5 bases). There are 11 residues in the CDR3. Trimming cost V 2 bases and J 7 bases, with 5 bases left between them. CDR1 and CDR2 (germline): SGHTA, FQGNSA. CDR3 in DNA: TGTGCCAGCAGCTTAAGGGGTGAAGCTTTCTTT. Translating gives CASSLRGEAFF.

The V call is TRBV19, the J call TRBJ2-7, with TRBD2 as a possible D gene (5 bases). The ends were cut back, 1 base at V and 1 base at J, with 14 bases in the middle. Germline assignment: CDR1 LNHDA and CDR2 SQIVND (reference sequence). CDR3 size: 16 residues. The CDR3, as DNA: TGTGCCAGTAGTATAGCTGGAGGCAGCGCTTCCTACGAGCAGTACTTC. Translating gives CASSIAGGSASYEQYF.

This chain joins TRBV27 and TRBJ1-2, with 7 bases that match TRBD1. The J segment lost 4 bases and the V segment lost 6 bases, leaving 8 bases of the junction unmatched. CDR3 length: 14 amino acids. Germline V lookup: CDR1 MNHEY, CDR2 SMNVEV (reference sequence). The CDR3: CASSRDSEGYGYTF. Here the CDR3 DNA reads TGTGCCAGCAGCCGGGACAGCGAGGGCTATGGCTACACCTTC.

This chain joins TRBV4-1 and TRBJ2-3, with TRBD1 identical over 7 bases. The length of the CDR3 is 16 residues. Looked up from germline, CDR1 is MGHRA and CDR2 is YSYEKL. The junction had 4 bases not matched to a gene; V was cut back by 0 bases and J by 1 base. The CDR3 region has the DNA TGCGCCAGCAGCCAAGAGGGACAGAGACGCACAGATACGCAGTATTTT. This encodes CASSQEGQRRTDTQYF.

This clone showed up just once. The chain combines TRBV30 with TRBJ1-1; 8 positions match TRBD1. V shed 5 bases and J 1 base; nucleotides not matched to a gene: 9. Germline V gene lookup returns CDR1 GTSNPN and CDR2 SVGIG (reference sequence). The CDR3 has 15 residues. CDR3 sequence reads: CAWATGGWGNTEAFF. The CDR3 DNA reads TGTGCCTGGGCAACAGGGGGTTGGGGGAACACTGAAGCTTTCTTT.

This rearrangement joins TRBV27 to TRBJ2-3; D not certain. Germline V gene sequence: CDR1 MNHEY, CDR2 SMNVEV (reference sequence). The ends were cut back, 2 bases at V and 4 bases at J, with 10 bases in the middle. There are 14 residues in the CDR3. The CDR3 here is CASSLTHGADTQYF. The CDR3 DNA is TGTGCCAGCAGTTTAACACACGGAGCAGATACGCAGTATTTT.

The gene calls are TRBV18 and TRBJ1-1; 9 nucleotides align to TRBD1. The CDR3 has 14 amino acids. V was clipped by 6 bases and J by 5 bases; unmatched bases: 7. The germline CDR1 and CDR2 sequences are KGHSH and LQKENI. In DNA form, the CDR3 reads TGTGCCAGCTCCCTTGACAGGGGGTGGACTGAAGCTTTCTTT. This sequence encodes CASSLDRGWTEAFF.

The rearrangement links TRBV6-4 to TRBJ1-4; a weak D match, TRBD1 (6 bases). V gave up 0 bases and J gave up 7 bases, with 12 bases separating them. This CDR3 has 15 amino acids. The germline V gene has CDR1 MRHNA and CDR2 SNTAGT. For the CDR3, the DNA is TGTGCCAGCAGTGACTCGGGGGCAGGGGTTGAAAAACTGTTTTTT. Translated: CASSDSGAGVEKLFF.

The CDR3 DNA is TGTGCCAGCAGCTTGAAGACACTCGCTAACTATGGCTACACCTTC. This encodes CASSLKTLANYGYTF. The chain uses TRBV5-6 and TRBJ1-2, with D unresolved. Germline V gives CDR1 SGHDT, CDR2 YYEEEE. This CDR3 contains 15 residues. Trimming left V 1 base short and J 0 bases short, with 10 bases between.

This chain uses TRBV6-6 with TRBJ2-7; D may be TRBD2 (6 bases). Germline loops: CDR1 MNHNY, CDR2 SVGAGI (reference sequence). This CDR3 contains 14 residues. V lost 5 bases to trimming and J lost 5 bases, with 16 bases between them. This chain's CDR3 is CASSVLAAADEQYF. The CDR3 nucleotides read TGTGCCAGCAGTGTACTAGCTGCTGCGGACGAGCAGTACTTC.

The chain has TRBV2 and TRBJ1-5, with a possible D match to TRBD1 (5 bases). V gave up 6 bases and J gave up 11 bases, with 23 bases separating them. Germline V gene sequence: CDR1 SNHLY, CDR2 FYNNEI. This CDR3 contains 15 residues. The CDR3 sequence: CASRRPGGERVAQHF. The CDR3 region has the DNA TGTGCCAGCAGAAGACCGGGGGGTGAAAGGGTGGCCCAGCATTTT.

The genes are TRBV5-1 and TRBJ2-3; the D gene is possibly TRBD1 (6 bases). The CDR3 is made up of 14 amino acids. Trimming cost V 6 bases and J 1 base, with 12 bases left between them. Germline V gene lookup returns CDR1 SGHRS and CDR2 YFSETQ. For the CDR3, the DNA is TGCGCCAGCACCGGACAGCCACGCACAGATACGCAGTATTTT. Protein: CASTGQPRTDTQYF.

J is TRBJ2-7 and V is TRBV7-2; 12 bases map to TRBD2. V gave up 4 bases and J gave up 0 bases; unmatched junction bases: 10. Germline V gene data show CDR1 as SGHTA and CDR2 as FQGNSA. The CDR3 contains 18 residues. Here the CDR3 DNA reads TGTGCCAGCAGCTCCCCTGAGACTAGCGGGAGATTCTCCTACGAGCAGTACTTC. As protein: CASSSPETSGRFSYEQYF.

This clone turned up a few times. The junction shows a germline mismatch at one end, possibly a read error. V usage is TRBV6-4 and J usage is TRBJ2-7; the D gene is possibly TRBD2 (5 bases). The germline V gene has CDR1 MRHNA and CDR2 SNTAGT. The CDR3 covers 12 residues. Written as DNA, the CDR3 is TGTGCCAGCAGGGACTTTTACTGGGAGCAGTACTTC. This encodes CASRDFYWEQYF.

This chain uses TRBV5-1 with TRBJ2-7; 7 nucleotides agree with TRBD1. The V segment lost 4 bases and the J segment 6 bases; nucleotides outside the gene matches: 7. CDR1 is SGHRS, CDR2 YFSETQ, per germline. CDR3 length: 13 residues. CDR3 nucleotide sequence: TGCGCCAGCAGCCCCTTGACAGGGCTCGAGCAGTACTTC. Translation gives CASSPLTGLEQYF.

The chain joins TRBV7-9 to TRBJ1-1; D is undetermined. V was clipped by 4 bases and J by 1 base, with 10 bases between them. Looked up from germline, CDR1 is SEHNR and CDR2 is FQNEAQ (reference sequence). The CDR3 sequence is 14 residues long. The CDR3 nucleotides read TGTGCCAGCAGCTCTGCCGCCGGGAACACTGAAGCTTTCTTT. This translates into CASSSAAGNTEAFF.

This chain connects TRBV7-3 to TRBJ2-3, with 12 bases matching TRBD2. V shed 3 bases, J shed 0 bases, and the junction held 4 bases outside the gene matches. The germline V gene encodes CDR1 SGHTA and CDR2 FQGTGA. The CDR3 covers 17 residues. The CDR3 region is CASSFRTSGVSTDTQYF. The CDR3 DNA reads TGTGCCAGCAGCTTCCGGACTAGCGGGGTTAGCACAGATACGCAGTATTTT.

The V and J genes are TRBV19 and TRBJ1-5, with 7 nucleotides matching TRBD1. The length of the CDR3 is 15 residues. CDR1 and CDR2 (germline): LNHDA, SQIVND (reference sequence). V shed 5 bases and J 3 bases; nucleotides not matched to a gene: 7. The CDR3 sequence is CASSAQGVVNQPQHF. CDR3 in DNA: TGTGCCAGTAGTGCTCAGGGGGTTGTCAATCAGCCCCAGCATTTT.

V usage is TRBV5-1 and J usage is TRBJ2-6, with 12 bases identical to TRBD2. Germline V gives CDR1 SGHRS, CDR2 YFSETQ. The CDR3 spans 19 residues. Losses at the gene ends were 0 bases for V and 0 bases for J; bases not matched to a gene: 4. Here the CDR3 DNA reads TGCGCCAGCAGCTTGGGACTAGCGGGAGTGGGCTCTGGGGCCAACGTCCTGACTTTC. Amino acid sequence: CASSLGLAGVGSGANVLTF.

In this sample, this clone turned up once. The chain recombines TRBV2 with TRBJ1-1; D gene uncertain. V was shortened by 4 bases and J by 4 bases, with 13 bases between the two germline ends. There are 14 residues in the CDR3. Germline CDR1 and CDR2: SNHLY and FYNNEI. The CDR3 DNA reads as TGTGCCAGCAGTGGTGTAATCACAACCACTGAAGCTTTCTTT. Its protein is CASSGVITTTEAFF.

The chain joins TRBV5-1 to TRBJ2-3; a weak D match, TRBD1 (6 bases). Per germline, CDR1 SGHRS and CDR2 YFSETQ. The CDR3 loop spans 15 amino acids. V lost 2 bases and J lost 2, with 12 bases in between. CDR3 nucleotides: TGCGCCAGCAGCTTCGGGACACGAGACACAGATACGCAGTATTTT. It encodes CASSFGTRDTDTQYF.

The chain links TRBV2 to TRBJ1-5; D possibly corresponds to TRBD1 (6 bases). The CDR3 runs 17 residues. Per germline, CDR1 SNHLY and CDR2 FYNNEI. The V end lost 3 bases, the J end lost 0 bases, and 15 bases lay between the germline ends. The CDR3 nucleotides are TGTGCCAGCAGTGATTGGTTAGGCAGGGGTAGCAATCAGCCCCAGCATTTT. Its translation: CASSDWLGRGSNQPQHF. Looking up the rest from reference TRBV2 and TRBJ1-5 gives the full variable domain: EPEVTQTPSHQVTQMGQEVILRCVPISNHLYFYWYRQILGQKVEFLVSFYNNEISEKSEIFDDQFSVERPDGSNFTLKIRSTKLEDSAMYFCASSDWLGRGSNQPQHFGDGTRLSIL.